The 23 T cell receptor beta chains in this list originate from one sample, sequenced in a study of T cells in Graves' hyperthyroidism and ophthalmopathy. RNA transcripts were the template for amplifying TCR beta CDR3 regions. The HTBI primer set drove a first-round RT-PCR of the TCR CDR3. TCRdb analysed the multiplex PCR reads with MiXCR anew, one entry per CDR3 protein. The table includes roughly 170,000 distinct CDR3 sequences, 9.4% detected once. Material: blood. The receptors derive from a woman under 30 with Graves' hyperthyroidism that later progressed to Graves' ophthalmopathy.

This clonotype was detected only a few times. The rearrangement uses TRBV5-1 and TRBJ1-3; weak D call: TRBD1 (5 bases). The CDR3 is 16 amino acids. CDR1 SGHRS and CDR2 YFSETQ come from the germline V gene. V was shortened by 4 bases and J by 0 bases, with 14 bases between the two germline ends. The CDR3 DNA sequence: TGCGCCAGCAGCCTGGACGGGGGTCTCTCTGGAAACACCATATATTTT. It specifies CASSLDGGLSGNTIYF.

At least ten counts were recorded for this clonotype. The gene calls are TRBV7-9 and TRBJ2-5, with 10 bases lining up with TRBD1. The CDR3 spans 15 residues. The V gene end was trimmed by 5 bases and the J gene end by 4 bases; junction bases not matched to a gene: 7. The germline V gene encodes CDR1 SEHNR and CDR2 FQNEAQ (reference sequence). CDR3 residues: CASSPRTGGVETQYF. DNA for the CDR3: TGTGCCAGCAGCCCGCGGACAGGGGGGGTAGAGACCCAGTACTTC. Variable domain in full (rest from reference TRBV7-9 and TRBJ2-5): DTGVSQNPRHKITKRGQNVTFRCDPISEHNRLYWYRQTLGQGPEFLTYFQNEAQLEKSRLLSDRFSAERPKGSFSTLEIQRTEQGDSAMYLCASSPRTGGVETQYFGPGTRLLVL.

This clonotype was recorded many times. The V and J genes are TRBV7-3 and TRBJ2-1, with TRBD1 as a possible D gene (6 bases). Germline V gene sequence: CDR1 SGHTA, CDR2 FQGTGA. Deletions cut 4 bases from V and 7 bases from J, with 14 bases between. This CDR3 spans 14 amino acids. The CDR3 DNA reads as TGTGCCAGCAGCTCGTCCACACAGGGTAATGAGCAGTTCTTC. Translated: CASSSSTQGNEQFF. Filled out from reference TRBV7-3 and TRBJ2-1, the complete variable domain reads GAGVSQTPSNKVTEKGKYVELRCDPISGHTALYWYRQSLGQGPEFLIYFQGTGAADDSGLPNDRFFAVRPEGSVSTLKIQRTERGDSAVYLCASSSSTQGNEQFFGPGTRLTVL.

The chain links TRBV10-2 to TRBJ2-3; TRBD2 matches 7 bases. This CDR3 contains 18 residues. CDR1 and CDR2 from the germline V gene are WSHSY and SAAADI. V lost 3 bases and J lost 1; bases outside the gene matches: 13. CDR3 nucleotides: TGCGCCAGCAGTGACCGACTAGCAGCGACCCCTGGCACAGATACGCAGTATTTT. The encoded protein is CASSDRLAATPGTDTQYF.

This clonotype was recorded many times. This CDR3 is CASSSPPTGISTDTQYF. The CDR3 nucleotides read TGCGCCAGCAGCTCACCACCGACAGGGATAAGCACAGATACGCAGTATTTT. The chain uses TRBV5-1 and TRBJ2-3; 7 bases align to TRBD1. Germline V gene lookup returns CDR1 SGHRS and CDR2 YFSETQ. The CDR3 is made up of 17 amino acids. V dropped 3 bases and J dropped 0; count of bases not matched to a gene: 10.

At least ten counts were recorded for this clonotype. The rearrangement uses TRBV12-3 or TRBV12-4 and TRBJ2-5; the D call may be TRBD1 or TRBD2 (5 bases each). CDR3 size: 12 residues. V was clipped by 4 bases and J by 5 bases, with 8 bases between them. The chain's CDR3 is CASSYWGETQYF. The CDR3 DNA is TGTGCCAGCAGTTATTGGGGGGAGACCCAGTACTTC.

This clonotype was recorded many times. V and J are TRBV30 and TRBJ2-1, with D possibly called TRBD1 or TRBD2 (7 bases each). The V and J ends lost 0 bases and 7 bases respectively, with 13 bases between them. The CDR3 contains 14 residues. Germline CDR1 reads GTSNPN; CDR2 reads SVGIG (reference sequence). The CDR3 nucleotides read TGTGCCTGGAGTGTATTGCAGGGGGGGAATGAGCAGTTCTTC. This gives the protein CAWSVLQGGNEQFF.

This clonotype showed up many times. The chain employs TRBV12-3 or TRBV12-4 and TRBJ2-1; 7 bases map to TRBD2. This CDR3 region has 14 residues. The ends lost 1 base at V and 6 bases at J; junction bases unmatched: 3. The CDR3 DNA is TGTGCCAGCAGTTTAGGACTAGCTGGCAATGAGCAGTTCTTC. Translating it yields CASSLGLAGNEQFF.

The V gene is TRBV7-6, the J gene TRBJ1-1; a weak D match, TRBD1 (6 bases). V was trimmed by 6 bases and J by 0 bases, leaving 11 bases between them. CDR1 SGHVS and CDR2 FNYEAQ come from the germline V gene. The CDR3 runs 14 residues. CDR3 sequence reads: CASSAGHLNTEAFF. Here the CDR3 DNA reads TGTGCCAGCAGTGCGGGACACCTGAACACTGAAGCTTTCTTT.

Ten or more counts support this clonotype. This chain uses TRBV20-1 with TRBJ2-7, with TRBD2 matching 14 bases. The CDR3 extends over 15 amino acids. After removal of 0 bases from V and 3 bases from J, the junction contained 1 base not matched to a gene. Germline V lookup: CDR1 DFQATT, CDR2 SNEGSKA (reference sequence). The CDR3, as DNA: TGCAGTGCTAGAGATGGACTAGCGGGGGGCTACGAGCAGTACTTC. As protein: CSARDGLAGGYEQYF.

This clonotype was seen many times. This CDR3 is CASSPAVGGHTEAFF. CDR3 in DNA: TGTGCCAGCAGCCCGGCAGTGGGTGGACACACTGAAGCTTTCTTT. The V and J genes are TRBV9 and TRBJ1-1; no reliable D call. Germline CDR1 SGDLS, CDR2 YYNGEE. This CDR3 is 15 amino acids long. Trimming stripped 4 bases from V and 3 bases from J, with 16 bases between.

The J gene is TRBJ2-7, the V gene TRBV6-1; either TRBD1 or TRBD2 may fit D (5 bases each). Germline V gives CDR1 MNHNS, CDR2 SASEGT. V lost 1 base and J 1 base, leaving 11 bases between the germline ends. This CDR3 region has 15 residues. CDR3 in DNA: TGTGCCAGCAGTGAAGACGGGGCAGGGTCCTACGAGCAGTACTTC. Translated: CASSEDGAGSYEQYF.

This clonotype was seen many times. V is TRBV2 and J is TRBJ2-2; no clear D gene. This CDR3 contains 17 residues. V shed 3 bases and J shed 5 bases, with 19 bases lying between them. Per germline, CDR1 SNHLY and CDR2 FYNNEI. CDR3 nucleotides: TGTGCCAGCAGTGAGAGTAAGGGCGCAACTTCGACCGGGGAGCTGTTTTTT. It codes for CASSESKGATSTGELFF.

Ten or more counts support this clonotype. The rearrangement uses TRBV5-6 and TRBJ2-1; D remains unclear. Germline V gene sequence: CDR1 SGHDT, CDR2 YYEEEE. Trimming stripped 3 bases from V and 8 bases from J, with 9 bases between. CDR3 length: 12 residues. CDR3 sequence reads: CASSSPQDEQFF. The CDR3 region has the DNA TGTGCCAGCAGCTCCCCGCAGGATGAGCAGTTCTTC.

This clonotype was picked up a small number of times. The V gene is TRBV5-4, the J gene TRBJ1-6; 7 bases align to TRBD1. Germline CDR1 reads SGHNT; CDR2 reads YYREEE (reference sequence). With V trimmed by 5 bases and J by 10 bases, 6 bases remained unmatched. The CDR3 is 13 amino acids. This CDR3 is CASRTDRASPLHF. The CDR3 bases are TGTGCCAGCAGGACCGACAGGGCATCACCCCTCCACTTT.

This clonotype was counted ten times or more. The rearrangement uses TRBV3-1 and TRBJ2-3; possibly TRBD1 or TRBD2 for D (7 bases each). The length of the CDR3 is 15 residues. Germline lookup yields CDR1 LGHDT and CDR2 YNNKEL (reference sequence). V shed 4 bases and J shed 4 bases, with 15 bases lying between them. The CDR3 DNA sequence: TGTGCCAGCAGCCCCAGGGGGGGGGCCCCAGATACGCAGTATTTT. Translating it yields CASSPRGGAPDTQYF.

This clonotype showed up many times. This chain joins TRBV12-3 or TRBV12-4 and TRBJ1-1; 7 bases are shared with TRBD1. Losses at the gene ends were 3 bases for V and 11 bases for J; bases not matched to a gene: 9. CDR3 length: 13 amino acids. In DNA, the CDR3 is TGTGCCAGCAGTTTTGGAGGGGGCGTTTTCGCTTTCTTT. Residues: CASSFGGGVFAFF.

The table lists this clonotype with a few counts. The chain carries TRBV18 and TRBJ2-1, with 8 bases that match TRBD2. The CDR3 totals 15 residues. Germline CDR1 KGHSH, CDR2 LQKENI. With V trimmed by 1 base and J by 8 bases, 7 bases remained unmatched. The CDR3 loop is CASSPRSGSGDEQFF. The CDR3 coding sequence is TGTGCCAGCTCACCACGAAGCGGGAGTGGGGATGAGCAGTTCTTC.

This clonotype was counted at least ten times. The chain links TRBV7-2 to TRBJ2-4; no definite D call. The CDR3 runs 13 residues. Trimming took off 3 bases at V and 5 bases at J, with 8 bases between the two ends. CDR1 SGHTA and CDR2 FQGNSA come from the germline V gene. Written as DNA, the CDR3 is TGTGCCAGCAGCTTGACGGTCCAAAACATTCAGTACTTC. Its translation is CASSLTVQNIQYF. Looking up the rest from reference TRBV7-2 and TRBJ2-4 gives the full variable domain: GAGVSQSPSNKVTEKGKDVELRCDPISGHTALYWYRQSLGQGLEFLIYFQGNSAPDKSGLPSDRFSAERTGGSVSTLTIQRTQQEDSAVYLCASSLTVQNIQYFGAGTRLSVL.

CDR3 sequence: CASNLGQGGKPYYEQYF. The CDR3 nucleotides read TGTGCCAGTAATCTAGGACAGGGGGGTAAACCTTACTACGAGCAGTACTTC. V and J are TRBV19 and TRBJ2-7; 10 bases match TRBD1. The CDR3 sequence is 17 residues long. With V trimmed by 7 bases and J by 3 bases, 15 bases remained unmatched. Germline V gives CDR1 LNHDA, CDR2 SQIVND (reference sequence).

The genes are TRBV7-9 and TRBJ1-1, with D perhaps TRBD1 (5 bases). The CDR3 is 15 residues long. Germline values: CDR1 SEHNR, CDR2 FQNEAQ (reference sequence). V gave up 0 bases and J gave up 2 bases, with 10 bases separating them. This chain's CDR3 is CASSLATAPNTEAFF. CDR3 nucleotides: TGTGCCAGCAGCTTAGCGACAGCTCCAAACACTGAAGCTTTCTTT.

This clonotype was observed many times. The DNA for the CDR3 is TGCAGTGCTAGAGGGGGTCAGCCCCAGCATTTT. As protein: CSARGGQPQHF. V and J are TRBV20-1 and TRBJ1-5, with no clear D. V dropped 1 base and J dropped 6 bases, with 4 bases sitting between them. There are 11 residues in the CDR3. CDR1 is DFQATT and CDR2 is SNEGSKA in the germline V gene (reference sequence).

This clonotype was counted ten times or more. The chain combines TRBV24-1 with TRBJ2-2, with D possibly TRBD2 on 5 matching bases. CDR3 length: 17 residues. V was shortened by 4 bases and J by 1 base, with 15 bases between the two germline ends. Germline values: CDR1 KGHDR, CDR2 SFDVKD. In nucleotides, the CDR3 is TGTGCCACCAGTGACCCAAGCGGACGTCAGAACACCGGGGAGCTGTTTTTT. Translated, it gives CATSDPSGRQNTGELFF.